This T cell receptor (beta chain) is drawn from a study of blood T cells in healthy people across ages. The study's findings and limits: The donors' CMV status was not determined, possibly confounding changes in expanded clonotypes. Donors of long life had a larger count of naive CD4+ cells and greater diversity than aged donors.

The CDR3 consists of 18 residues. V lost 6 bases, J lost 4 bases, and 13 bases stayed unmatched. CDR1 and CDR2 from the germline V gene are SGHAT and FQNNGV. Of note for this clonotype: The antigen is unknown.

A second about 6 to 11 cycle PCR used barcoded and J-beta primers. Each TCR beta cDNA got a 12-nucleotide random molecular identifier. TCRdb analysed the 5' RACE reads with MiXCR anew, one entry per CDR3 protein. This table has about 780,000 distinct CDR3 sequences, roughly 46% appearing once. The sample comprised blood. The clonotype originates from an elderly man in good health. This sequence joins TRBV11-2 and TRBJ2-5; 14 bases align to TRBD2. Written as DNA, the CDR3 is TGTGCCAGCAGTTCAACGAGGCGACTAGCGGGAGGGCTAGAGACCCAGTACTTC. Its protein is CASSSTRRLAGGLETQYF.